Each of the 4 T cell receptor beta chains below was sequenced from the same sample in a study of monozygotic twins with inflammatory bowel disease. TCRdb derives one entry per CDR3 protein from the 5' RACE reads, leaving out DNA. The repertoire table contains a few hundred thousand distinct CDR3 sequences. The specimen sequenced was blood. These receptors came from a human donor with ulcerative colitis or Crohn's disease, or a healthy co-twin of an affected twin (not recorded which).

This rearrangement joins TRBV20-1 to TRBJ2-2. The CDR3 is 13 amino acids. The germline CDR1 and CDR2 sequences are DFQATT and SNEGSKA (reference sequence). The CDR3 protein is CSARDVVNGELFF.

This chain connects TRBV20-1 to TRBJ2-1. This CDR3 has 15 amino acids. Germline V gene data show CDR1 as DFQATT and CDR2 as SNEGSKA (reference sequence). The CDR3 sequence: CSAREGYDSYNEQFF.

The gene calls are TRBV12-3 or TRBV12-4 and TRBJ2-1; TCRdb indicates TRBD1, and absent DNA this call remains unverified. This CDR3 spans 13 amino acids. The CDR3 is CASTRGFSNEQFF.

The CDR3: CASSPRGTGELFF. The genes are TRBV18 and TRBJ2-2; TCRdb's D gene call, TRBD1, goes unchecked for lack of DNA. This CDR3 comprises 13 residues. CDR1 and CDR2 (germline): KGHSH, LQKENI.